Listed below are T cell receptor beta chains from one sample, sequenced in a study of immune heterogeneity within non-small cell lung tumors. From the multiplex PCR reads, TCRdb called clonotypes with MiXCR, one entry per CDR3 protein. The sample lists about 10,000 distinct CDR3 sequences; about a sixth were seen once. The sequenced material came from lung tumor tissue. These receptors all stem from a middle-aged man with non-small cell lung cancer. The CDR3 runs from the conserved cysteine through the conserved F or W. Each record gives: D gene, J gene, V gene, clone size, CDR3 protein, CDR3 DNA. A D gene is named only where the DNA matches it firmly. A clone size is listed for some rows: how often the clone was seen (once, few, many), or a class if it is expanded.

-	TRBJ2-1	TRBV5-8	medium-sized	CASSRGLTTYNEQFF	TGTGCCAGCAGTCGGGGCCTTACAACATACAATGAGCAGTTCTTC
TRBD1	TRBJ1-1	TRBV7-9	many	CASSRKGQALINTEAFF	TGTGCCAGCAGCCGGAAAGGACAGGCCCTAATTAACACTGAAGCTTTCTTT
-	TRBJ2-7	TRBV4-3	many	CASSQSTFPYEQYF	TGCGCCAGCAGCCAATCGACTTTCCCCTACGAGCAGTACTTC
TRBD1	TRBJ2-1	TRBV12-3/TRBV12-4	medium-sized	CASHLGQGKHNEQFF	TGTGCCAGCCACCTGGGACAGGGGAAACACAATGAGCAGTTCTTC
-	TRBJ1-6	TRBV6-5	-	CASSYSSGSYNSPLHF	TGTGCCAGCAGTTACTCTTCAGGCTCCTATAATTCACCCCTCCACTTT
TRBD2	TRBJ2-7	TRBV12-3/TRBV12-4	-	CASSLDSGRELSYEQYF	TGTGCCAGCAGTTTAGACTCAGGGCGGGAGCTCTCCTACGAGCAGTACTTC
-	TRBJ2-2	TRBV6-1	-	CASSLSGGELFF	TGTGCCAGCAGTCTTAGTGGCGGGGAGCTGTTTTTT
-	TRBJ1-3	TRBV27	many	CASRGSAGNTIYF	TGTGCCAGCAGAGGGTCGGCTGGAAACACCATATATTTT
-	TRBJ2-1	TRBV7-3	many	CASSLIGQTGNEQFF	TGTGCCAGCAGCTTAATTGGGCAGACAGGCAATGAGCAGTTCTTC
TRBD2	TRBJ2-3	TRBV9	many	CASSPTSGRSSTDTQYF	TGTGCCAGCAGCCCGACTAGCGGGAGGTCTAGCACAGATACGCAGTATTTT
-	TRBJ1-3	TRBV28	medium-sized	CASSLYGFSGNTIYF	TGTGCCAGCAGTTTATATGGATTCTCTGGAAACACCATATATTTT
TRBD2	TRBJ2-1	TRBV7-2	many	CASSRTSGRSFFSYNEQFF	TGTGCCAGCAGCAGAACTAGCGGGAGGTCATTCTTCTCCTACAATGAGCAGTTCTTC
-	TRBJ2-2	TRBV20-1	many	CSAARLRKFTGELFF	TGCAGTGCCGCCCGACTCCGTAAATTTACCGGGGAGCTGTTTTTT
TRBD1	TRBJ2-3	TRBV7-8	many	CASSPTDARGTDTQYF	TGTGCCAGCAGCCCAACAGACGCCAGGGGGACAGATACGCAGTATTTT
-	TRBJ1-4	TRBV9	many	CASSGTATNEKLFF	TGTGCCAGCAGCGGGACGGCAACTAATGAAAAACTGTTTTTT
-	TRBJ2-7	TRBV6-6	-	CASSYRGSYEKYF	TGTGCTAGCAGTTACCGGGGATCGTACGAGAAGTACTTC
-	TRBJ2-1	TRBV20-1	many	CSARDTQVRVDNEQFF	TGCAGTGCTAGAGATACCCAGGTCCGTGTCGACAATGAGCAGTTCTTC
-	TRBJ1-5	TRBV4-1	many	CASSQDVGTAGAHQHF	TGCGCCAGCAGCCAAGATGTAGGTACAGCTGGCGCGCACCAGCATTTT
-	TRBJ1-4	TRBV18	-	CASSRLTGTNEKLFF	TGTGCCAGCTCACGTCTCACGGGGACAAATGAAAAACTGTTTTTT
-	TRBJ1-6	TRBV20-1	many	CSARGGGEHSPLHF	TGCAGTGCTAGAGGGGGGGGGGAGCATTCACCCCTCCACTTT
TRBD1	TRBJ2-6	TRBV27	many	CASSFGTASSGANVLTF	TGTGCCAGCAGTTTTGGGACAGCTTCATCTGGGGCCAACGTCCTGACTTTC
TRBD1	TRBJ1-1	TRBV6-1	-	CASSDRTGMNTEAFF	TGTGCCAGCAGTGATCGGACAGGGATGAACACTGAAGCTTTCTTT
TRBD1	TRBJ1-2	TRBV4-3	many	CASSQGQGEGYTF	TGCGCCAGCAGCCAAGGACAGGGAGAGGGCTACACCTTC
TRBD1	TRBJ1-1	TRBV5-1	many	CASSTLTGVNTEAFF	TGCGCCAGCAGCACTCTGACAGGGGTGAACACTGAAGCTTTCTTT
-	TRBJ2-7	TRBV18	many	CASSPGTLSYEQYF	TGTGCCAGCTCACCCGGGACCCTATCCTACGAGCAGTACTTC
-	TRBJ2-2	TRBV11-3	many	CASSQGHPNTGELFF	TGTGCCAGCAGCCAAGGACACCCGAACACCGGGGAGCTGTTTTTT
-	TRBJ1-4	TRBV6-4	many	CASSPGGEGEKLFF	TGTGCCAGCAGCCCCGGAGGAGAAGGGGAAAAACTGTTTTTT